These 15 T cell receptor beta chains share one sample of origin, sequenced in a study of regulatory T cells in long-lasting Graves disease. Noted time point: persistent/refractory GD, antithyroid drugs over 5 years with positive TRAb. The TCR library was prepared using RNA isolated from PBMCs. With iRepertoire HTBI primers and Arm-PCR of CDR3 regions, TCR beta libraries were built. TCRdb reanalysed the multiplex PCR reads using MiXCR and keeps one entry per CDR3 protein. Of 400,000 or so distinct CDR3 sequences in the sample, less than 25% were seen once. This specimen was peripheral blood mononuclear cells (PBMCs), taken when the disease was refractory, from a patient treated with antithyroid drugs. These receptors were collected from a female donor with Graves disease.

About this clonotype: This may be a read error, as it is one base from a much larger clone. This chain joins TRBV27 and TRBJ1-3; TRBD1 agrees at 7 bases. Trimming cost V 4 bases and J 1 base; bases outside gene matches: 1. CDR1 is MNHEY, CDR2 SMNVEV, per germline (reference sequence). The length of the CDR3 is 14 residues. In nucleotides, the CDR3 is TGTGCCAGCAGTTCGACAGGGTCTGGAAACACCATATATTTT. It codes for CASSSTGSGNTIYF.

The gene calls are TRBV29-1 and TRBJ1-2, with 8 bases aligning to TRBD1. Germline lookup yields CDR1 SQVTM and CDR2 ANQGSEA. J was trimmed by 8 bases and V by 3 bases; bases with no gene match: 8. The CDR3 covers 13 residues. This CDR3 reads CSVDRTGTEGYTF. The CDR3 DNA follows: TGCAGCGTTGACAGGACAGGGACCGAGGGCTACACCTTC.

This clonotype has a count of ten or more. This rearrangement joins TRBV28 to TRBJ1-1; TRBD1 aligns across 8 bases. J was trimmed by 6 bases and V by 5 bases; bases with no gene match: 11. This CDR3 comprises 15 residues. Germline CDR1 is MDHEN and CDR2 is SYDVKM. For the CDR3, the DNA is TGTGCCAGCAGTCTCCCGGCAGGGGGCTTGGCTGAAGCTTTCTTT. Protein sequence: CASSLPAGGLAEAFF.

This clonotype was detected ten times or more. The chain recombines TRBV12-3 or TRBV12-4 with TRBJ1-1; D call uncertain. Trimming left V 5 bases short and J 6 bases short, with 10 bases between. The CDR3 spans 12 residues. For the CDR3, the DNA is TGTGCCAGCAGTCAGGCCTTGGCTGAAGCTTTCTTT. Amino acid sequence: CASSQALAEAFF.

This clonotype has just a few counts. CDR3 DNA sequence: TGTGCCAGCAGCTCGGGACAGGTCGTGAACACTGAAGCTTTCTTT. Translating gives CASSSGQVVNTEAFF. The chain couples TRBV7-9 to TRBJ1-1; TRBD1 matches at 8 bases. The CDR3 is made up of 15 amino acids. J lost 0 bases, V lost 4 bases, and 4 bases had no gene match. Looked up from germline, CDR1 is SEHNR and CDR2 is FQNEAQ (reference sequence).

J is TRBJ1-1 and V is TRBV4-2; perhaps TRBD1 as D (6 bases). Deletions cut 0 bases from V and 1 base from J, with 12 bases between. Germline CDR1 is LGHNA and CDR2 is YNFKEQ. This CDR3 is built from 16 residues. The CDR3 region is CASSQDISQGNTEAFF. The CDR3 DNA reads TGTGCCAGCAGCCAAGACATATCACAGGGGAACACTGAAGCTTTCTTT.

This clonotype showed up just a few times. This chain links TRBV4-1 with TRBJ2-7; D is ambiguous. This CDR3 has 14 amino acids. Germline CDR1 and CDR2: MGHRA and YSYEKL. Trimming shortened V by 0 bases and J by 4 bases, and 10 bases separated the two germline ends. CDR3 loop: CASSQDVEEYEQYF. CDR3 DNA sequence: TGCGCCAGCAGCCAAGATGTTGAAGAGTACGAGCAGTACTTC.

This clonotype was seen a handful of times. A much larger clone differs from this one at a single base, so this may be a read error. The chain links TRBV6-5 to TRBJ2-7; D gene uncertain. Per the germline V gene, CDR1 is MNHEY and CDR2 is SVGAGI. There are 11 residues in the CDR3. V was clipped by 2 bases and J by 3 bases, with 2 bases between them. Here the CDR3 DNA reads TGTGCCAGCAGTTACCGCTACGAGCAGTACTTC. Protein: CASSYRYEQYF.

V usage is TRBV7-9 and J usage is TRBJ2-7, with TRBD1 as a possible D gene (5 bases). Trimming pared 5 bases from V and 4 bases from J, leaving 21 bases between. The CDR3 contains 16 residues. CDR1 is SEHNR and CDR2 is FQNEAQ in the germline V gene (reference sequence). In DNA, the CDR3 is TGTGCCAGCAGCCACAGACAGAAGGTTGTGGTTTACGAGCAGTACTTC. It specifies CASSHRQKVVVYEQYF. Combining the CDR3 with reference TRBV7-9 and TRBJ2-7 gives the whole variable domain DTGVSQNPRHKITKRGQNVTFRCDPISEHNRLYWYRQTLGQGPEFLTYFQNEAQLEKSRLLSDRFSAERPKGSFSTLEIQRTEQGDSAMYLCASSHRQKVVVYEQYFGPGTRLTVT.

In this sample, this clonotype turned up many times. The chain is built from TRBV12-3 or TRBV12-4 and TRBJ1-1; 7 bases are a match to TRBD1. The CDR3 consists of 15 residues. V gave up 5 bases and J gave up 0 bases; unmatched junction bases: 6. The CDR3 DNA reads TGTGCCAGCAGTCCGAGACAGGGCTTGAACACTGAAGCTTTCTTT. This sequence encodes CASSPRQGLNTEAFF.

This clonotype was detected only once. The chain has TRBV5-4 and TRBJ1-1; tentatively, D is TRBD1 (5 bases). Trimming left V 4 bases short and J 1 base short, with 14 bases between. This CDR3 contains 15 residues. From germline, CDR1 is SGHNT and CDR2 YYREEE (reference sequence). The CDR3 loop is CASSRGGSRNTEAFF. CDR3 sequence (DNA): TGTGCCAGCAGCCGGGGGGGGAGCAGGAACACTGAAGCTTTCTTT.

The rearrangement uses TRBV15 and TRBJ2-2, with D uncertain. This CDR3 contains 14 residues. Germline values: CDR1 LNHNV, CDR2 YYDKDF (reference sequence). The V and J ends lost 0 bases and 6 bases respectively, with 8 bases between them. Here the CDR3 DNA reads TGTGCCACCAGCAGAGAACCTACGGCCGGGGAGCTGTTTTTT. This encodes CATSREPTAGELFF.

In its sample, this clonotype was seen many times. The chain combines TRBV27 with TRBJ2-7; D might be TRBD1 (5 bases). The CDR3 loop spans 11 amino acids. Trimming cost V 10 bases and J 6 bases, with 13 bases left between them. CDR1 is MNHEY, CDR2 SMNVEV, per germline (reference sequence). DNA for the CDR3: TGTGCCATCCAGGGTGCAGGCGAGCAGTACTTC. Translating gives CAIQGAGEQYF.

This clonotype has only a few counts. The chain joins TRBV11-2 to TRBJ2-3; 8 positions match TRBD2. V dropped 3 bases and J dropped 13; count of bases not matched to a gene: 3. The CDR3 consists of 11 residues. The V gene's germline CDR1 is SGHAT and CDR2 FQNNGV. The CDR3 loop reads CASSFLAGKYF. The CDR3 DNA is TGTGCCAGCAGCTTTCTAGCGGGCAAGTATTTT.

Remarks on this clonotype: A much larger clone lies one base from this, so it may be a read error. The chain couples TRBV3-1 to TRBJ1-1, with D perhaps TRBD1 (6 bases). The CDR3 is made up of 13 amino acids. V gave up 4 bases and J gave up 6 bases, with 12 bases separating them. Germline V gene sequence: CDR1 LGHDT, CDR2 YNNKEL (reference sequence). The CDR3 sequence: CASSRGGGSEAFF. The CDR3 nucleotides read TGTGCCAGCAGCCGAGGAGGGGGATCTGAAGCTTTCTTT.